These 9 T cell receptor beta chains were sequenced from one sample in a study of T cell repertoires in cytomegalovirus infection (dated by TCRdb to the late 2010s). Sequencer: Illumina HiSeq 1500. The public reads were reprocessed in TCRdb via fastp at Q25 and MiXCR, keeping in-frame beta chains. Each entry merges the rows of one CDR3 protein and shows their most common DNA and genes. In this sample the table shows about 230,000 distinct CDR3 sequences, over 20% of which occur a single time. 18% of the sample is in the top ten clones. The sample comprised CD8+ T cells from PBMCs. The source of these receptors is a human donor in good health (CMV status not recorded). Some clones in this sample may be carry-over from other donors' samples.

This clonotype was observed a handful of times. The J gene is TRBJ2-7, the V gene TRBV20-1, with 9 bases that match TRBD1. The CDR3 runs to 14 residues. V was clipped by 5 bases and J by 3 bases; unmatched bases: 8. Germline CDR1 is DFQATT and CDR2 is SNEGSKA (reference sequence). CDR3 protein: CSARADRGVYEQYF. The CDR3 nucleotides are TGCAGTGCTCGCGCGGACAGGGGAGTCTACGAGCAGTACTTC.

J is TRBJ1-6 and V is TRBV20-1, with 10 bases identical to TRBD1. The CDR3 is 14 residues long. J gave up 7 bases and V 3 bases, and 3 bases lay outside the gene matches. Germline CDR1 reads DFQATT; CDR2 reads SNEGSKA (reference sequence). CDR3 region: CSARTGGANSPLHF. The CDR3 nucleotides read TGCAGTGCTAGGACAGGGGGCGCGAATTCACCCCTCCACTTT.

This clonotype was recorded a few times. The chain is built from TRBV24-1 and TRBJ1-2, with 8 bases that match TRBD1. This CDR3 is 19 amino acids long. V was pared by 2 bases and J by 3 bases, with 16 bases of the junction left unmatched. Germline assignment: CDR1 KGHDR and CDR2 SFDVKD. CDR3 region: CATSDSRWTGMSDDYGYTF. CDR3 coding DNA: TGTGCCACCAGTGATTCCAGATGGACAGGGATGAGTGATGACTATGGCTACACCTTC.

This clonotype was seen only a few times. The gene calls are TRBV7-8 and TRBJ2-2; maybe TRBD1 (6 bases). V lost 3 bases and J lost 5, with 19 bases in between. The CDR3 consists of 17 residues. In germline, CDR1 is SGHVS, CDR2 FQNEAQ. CDR3 protein: CASSLTYPYRDTGELFF. In DNA form, the CDR3 reads TGTGCCAGCAGCTTGACCTACCCATACAGGGATACCGGGGAGCTGTTTTTT.

The chain couples TRBV4-2 to TRBJ2-3, with 9 bases matching TRBD2. CDR3 size: 18 residues. With V trimmed by 0 bases and J by 5 bases, 12 bases remained unmatched. Germline V lookup: CDR1 LGHNA, CDR2 YNFKEQ. The CDR3 loop is CASSQEAVGGGAIDTQYF. CDR3 nucleotides: TGTGCCAGCAGCCAAGAGGCGGTGGGCGGGGGGGCAATAGATACGCAGTATTTT.

This clonotype was seen more than once but under ten times. This chain links TRBV6-1 with TRBJ2-7; possible D gene TRBD1, 6 bases. V lost 6 bases to trimming and J lost 3 bases, with 12 bases between them. Germline-derived CDR1 and CDR2 are MNHNS and SASEGT. This CDR3 spans 13 amino acids. The CDR3 region has the DNA TGTGCCAGCAGCTTCTCCAGGGGCTACGAGCAGTACTTC. As protein: CASSFSRGYEQYF.

In its sample, this clonotype is medium-sized. This sequence joins TRBV7-8 and TRBJ2-7; a weak D match, TRBD2 (6 bases). The CDR3 spans 15 residues. Germline V gene data show CDR1 as SGHVS and CDR2 as FQNEAQ. V was cut by 7 bases and J by 5 bases, with 21 bases left in between. The CDR3 DNA reads as TGTGCCAGCACCACCGTCACATCGGGGGAAGACGAGCAGTACTTC. Translated, it gives CASTTVTSGEDEQYF. Together with reference TRBV7-8 and TRBJ2-7, the CDR3 gives the full variable domain: GAGVSQSPRYKVAKRGQDVALRCDPISGHVSLFWYQQALGQGPEFLTYFQNEAQLDKSGLPSDRFFAERPEGSVSTLKIQRTQQEDSAVYLCASTTVTSGEDEQYFGPGTRLTVT.

This chain connects TRBV5-1 to TRBJ2-2; D tentatively reads TRBD1 or TRBD2 (6 bases each). This CDR3 contains 13 residues. The germline gives CDR1 SGHRS, CDR2 YFSETQ. Trimming stripped 6 bases from V and 6 bases from J, with 12 bases between. CDR3 sequence (DNA): TGCGCCAGCAACAAGGAGGGGGCCGGGGAGCTGTTTTTT. Amino acid sequence: CASNKEGAGELFF.

V is TRBV28 and J is TRBJ1-2; 9 bases align to TRBD1. CDR3 size: 17 residues. Germline lookup yields CDR1 MDHEN and CDR2 SYDVKM. The ends lost 3 bases at V and 3 bases at J; junction bases unmatched: 11. Here the CDR3 reads CASSFGVLQGADYGYTF. The CDR3 nucleotides are TGTGCCAGCAGTTTCGGGGTATTACAGGGGGCAGACTATGGCTACACCTTC.